This T cell receptor beta chain was found in a study of graft-versus-host responses after intestinal transplantation. Across the study: Grafts were multivisceral, liver-intestinal, or isolated intestinal. All recipients got anti-thymocyte globulin induction, then tacrolimus and steroids for about 3 years. Study-wide results and caveats: Recipient marrow contained GvH clones, some of which appeared first in ileum or blood. Among circulating GvH clones, peak levels were associated with early post-transplant declines in HvG clones.

Germline CDR1 SGHDT, CDR2 YYEEEE. The CDR3 totals 14 residues. The V and J ends lost 0 bases and 4 bases respectively, with 10 bases between them. Only in-frame clones appear in the TCRdb table, and some are missing; sequencing was by immunoSEQ multiplex PCR. The profile shows fewer than 60,000 clones, roughly 80% of them singletons. About this clone itself: Antigen specificity is unknown.

This TCR was sampled from a human donor who was the organ donor for an intestinal transplant. Here the sequenced sample was unstimulated CD4+ T cells sorted from spleen or lymph node cells, taken before transplant. The V gene is TRBV5-6, the J gene TRBJ1-2, with D unresolved. In DNA form, the CDR3 reads TGTGCCAGCAGCTTGGGTGGGGTGCGCTATGGCTACACCTTC. Translating gives CASSLGGVRYGYTF.